This T cell receptor (beta chain) is drawn from a study of blood T cells in healthy people across ages. Notes on the study in general: Older age went with lower TCR beta diversity per million T cells, in a roughly linear way. Naive and antigen-experienced cells could not be conclusively compared, given unsorted PBMCs.

A J-beta primer mix and a sample-barcoded 5' primer were used in a second PCR of about 6 to 12 cycles. Any given sample supplied a minimum of 2.5 million CDR3-containing paired-end reads. TCRdb analysed the 5' RACE reads with MiXCR anew, one entry per CDR3 protein. The table includes roughly 1,500,000 distinct CDR3 sequences, approximately 40% detected once. V lost 5 bases to trimming and J lost 4 bases, with 17 bases between them. CDR1 and CDR2 from the germline V gene are SGHVT and SQSDAQ. This CDR3 spans 16 amino acids. Whenever a sample was processed, at least 6 million PBMCs were isolated. Points on this clonotype: Its specificity is unknown.

Sequenced sample: blood. This TCR was sampled from a woman between 18 and 29 years old in good health. The rearrangement joins TRBV7-4 to TRBJ2-2, with TRBD2 as a possible D gene (5 bases). CDR3 in amino acids: CASSPTSIVVTGELFF. CDR3 in DNA: TGTGCCAGCAGCCCCACTAGTATAGTAGTCACCGGGGAGCTGTTTTTT.